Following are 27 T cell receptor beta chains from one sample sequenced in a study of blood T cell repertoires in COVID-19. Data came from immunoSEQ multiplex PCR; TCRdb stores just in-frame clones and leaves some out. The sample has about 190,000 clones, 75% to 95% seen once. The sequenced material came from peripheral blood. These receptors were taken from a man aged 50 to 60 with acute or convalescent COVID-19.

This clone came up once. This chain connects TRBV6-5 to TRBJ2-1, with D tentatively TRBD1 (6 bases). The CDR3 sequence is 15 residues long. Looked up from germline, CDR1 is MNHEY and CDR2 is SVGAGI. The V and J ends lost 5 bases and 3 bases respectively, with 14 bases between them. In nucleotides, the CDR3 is TGTGCCAGCAGTAACCCAGGGGCAATCTACAATGAGCAGTTCTTC. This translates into CASSNPGAIYNEQFF.

CDR3: CASSHFKLDRGPGNTIYF. DNA for the CDR3: TGTGCCAGCAGCCACTTCAAACTAGACAGGGGGCCTGGAAACACCATATATTTT. The rearrangement links TRBV7-9 to TRBJ1-3; 10 bases match TRBD1. V was pared by 5 bases and J by 2 bases, with 12 bases of the junction left unmatched. Germline values: CDR1 SEHNR, CDR2 FQNEAQ (reference sequence). This CDR3 region has 18 residues. Looking up the rest from reference TRBV7-9 and TRBJ1-3 gives the full variable domain: DTGVSQNPRHKITKRGQNVTFRCDPISEHNRLYWYRQTLGQGPEFLTYFQNEAQLEKSRLLSDRFSAERPKGSFSTLEIQRTEQGDSAMYLCASSHFKLDRGPGNTIYFGEGSWLTVV.

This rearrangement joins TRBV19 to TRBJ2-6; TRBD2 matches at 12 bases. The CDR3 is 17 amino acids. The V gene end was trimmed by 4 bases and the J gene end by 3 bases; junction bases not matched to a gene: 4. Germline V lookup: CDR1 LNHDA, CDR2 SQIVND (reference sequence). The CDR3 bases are TGTGCCAGTAGTAAACTAGCGGGAGGCAATGGGGCCAACGTCCTGACTTTC. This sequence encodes CASSKLAGGNGANVLTF.

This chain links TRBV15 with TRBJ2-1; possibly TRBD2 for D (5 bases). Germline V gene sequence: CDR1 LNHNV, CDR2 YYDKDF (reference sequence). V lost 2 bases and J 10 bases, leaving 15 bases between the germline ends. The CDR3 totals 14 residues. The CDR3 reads CATSRSGKAEEQFF. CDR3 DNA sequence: TGTGCCACCAGCAGATCCGGGAAGGCAGAGGAGCAGTTCTTC.

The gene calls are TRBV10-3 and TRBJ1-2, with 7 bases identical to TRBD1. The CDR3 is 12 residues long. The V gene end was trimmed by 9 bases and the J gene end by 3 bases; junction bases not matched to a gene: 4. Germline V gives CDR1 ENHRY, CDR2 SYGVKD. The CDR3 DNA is TGTGCCATACGGGACAGAGACTATGGCTACACCTTC. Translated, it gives CAIRDRDYGYTF.

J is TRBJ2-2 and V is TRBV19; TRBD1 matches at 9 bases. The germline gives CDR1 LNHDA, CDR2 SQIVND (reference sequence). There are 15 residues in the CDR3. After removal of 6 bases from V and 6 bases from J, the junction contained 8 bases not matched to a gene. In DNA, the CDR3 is TGTGCCAGTAGCAACAGGGGGCTTTTGGCCGGGGAGCTGTTTTTT. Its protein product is CASSNRGLLAGELFF.

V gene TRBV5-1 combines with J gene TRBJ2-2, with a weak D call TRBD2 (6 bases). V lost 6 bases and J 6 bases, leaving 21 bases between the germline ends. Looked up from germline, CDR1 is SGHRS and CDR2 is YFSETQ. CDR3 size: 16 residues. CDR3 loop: CASIDLGGLDAGELFF. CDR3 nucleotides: TGCGCCAGCATCGACCTCGGGGGATTGGACGCCGGGGAGCTGTTTTTT.

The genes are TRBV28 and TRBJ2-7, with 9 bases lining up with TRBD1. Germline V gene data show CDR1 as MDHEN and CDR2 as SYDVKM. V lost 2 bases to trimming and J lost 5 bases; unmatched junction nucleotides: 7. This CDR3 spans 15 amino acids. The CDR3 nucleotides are TGTGCCAGCAGTTTACCCCGGGACAGGGTGGACGAGCAGTACTTC. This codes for CASSLPRDRVDEQYF.

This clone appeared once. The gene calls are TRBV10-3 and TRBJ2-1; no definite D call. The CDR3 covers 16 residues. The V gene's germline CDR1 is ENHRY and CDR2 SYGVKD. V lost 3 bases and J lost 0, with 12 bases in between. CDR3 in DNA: TGTGCCATCAGTGACTGGTTGTACTCCTCCTACAATGAGCAGTTCTTC. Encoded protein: CAISDWLYSSYNEQFF.

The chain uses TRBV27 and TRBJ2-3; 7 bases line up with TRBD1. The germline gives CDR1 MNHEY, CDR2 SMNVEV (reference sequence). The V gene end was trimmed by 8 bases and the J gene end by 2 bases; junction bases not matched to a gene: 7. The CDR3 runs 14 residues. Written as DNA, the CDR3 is TGTGCCAGCTCCTGGGACAGATTCACAGATACGCAGTATTTT. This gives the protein CASSWDRFTDTQYF.

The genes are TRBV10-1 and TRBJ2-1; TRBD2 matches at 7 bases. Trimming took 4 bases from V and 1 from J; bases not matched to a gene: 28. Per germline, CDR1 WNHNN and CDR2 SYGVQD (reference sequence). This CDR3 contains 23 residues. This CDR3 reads CASSVVLTSPTTYNTRSYNEQFF. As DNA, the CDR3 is TGCGCCAGCAGTGTAGTCCTGACTAGCCCGACTACCTATAATACGAGATCCTACAATGAGCAGTTCTTC.

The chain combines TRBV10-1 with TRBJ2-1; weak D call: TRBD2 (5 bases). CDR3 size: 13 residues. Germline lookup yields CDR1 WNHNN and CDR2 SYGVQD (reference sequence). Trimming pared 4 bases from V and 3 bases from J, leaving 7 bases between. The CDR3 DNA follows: TGCGCCAGCAGTGGAGGACTCTACAATGAGCAGTTCTTC. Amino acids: CASSGGLYNEQFF.

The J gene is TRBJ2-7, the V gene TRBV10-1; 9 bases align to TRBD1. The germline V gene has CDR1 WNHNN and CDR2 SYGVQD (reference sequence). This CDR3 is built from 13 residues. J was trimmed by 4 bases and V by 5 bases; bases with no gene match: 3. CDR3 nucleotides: TGCGCCAGCAGTACGGGACAGGGATACGAGCAGTACTTC. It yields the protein CASSTGQGYEQYF.

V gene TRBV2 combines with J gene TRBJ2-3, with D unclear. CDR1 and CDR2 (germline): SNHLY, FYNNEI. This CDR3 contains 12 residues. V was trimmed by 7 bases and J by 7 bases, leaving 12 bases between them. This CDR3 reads CASTDDSNTQYF. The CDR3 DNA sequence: TGTGCCAGCACCGACGACTCCAATACGCAGTATTTT.

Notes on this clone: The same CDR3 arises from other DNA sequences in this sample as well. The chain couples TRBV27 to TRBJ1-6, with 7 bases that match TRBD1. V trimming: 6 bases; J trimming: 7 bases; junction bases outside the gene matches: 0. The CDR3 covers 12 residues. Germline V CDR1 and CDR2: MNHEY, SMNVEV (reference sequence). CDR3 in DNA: TGTGCCAGCAGGACAGGGAATTCACCCCTCCACTTT. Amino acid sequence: CASRTGNSPLHF.

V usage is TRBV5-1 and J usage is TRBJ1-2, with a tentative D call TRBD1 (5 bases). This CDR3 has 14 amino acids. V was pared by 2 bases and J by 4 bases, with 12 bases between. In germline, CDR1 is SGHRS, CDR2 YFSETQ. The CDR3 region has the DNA TGCGCCAGCAGCTTATCGGAGACAGTCTATGGCTACACCTTC. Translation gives CASSLSETVYGYTF.

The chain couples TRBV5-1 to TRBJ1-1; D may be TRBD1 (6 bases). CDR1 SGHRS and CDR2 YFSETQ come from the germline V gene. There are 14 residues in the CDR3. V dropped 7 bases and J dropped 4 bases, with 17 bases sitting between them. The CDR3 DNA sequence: TGCGCCAGCCGCGGGGGGGGGCGAGCCACTGAAGCTTTCTTT. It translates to CASRGGGRATEAFF.

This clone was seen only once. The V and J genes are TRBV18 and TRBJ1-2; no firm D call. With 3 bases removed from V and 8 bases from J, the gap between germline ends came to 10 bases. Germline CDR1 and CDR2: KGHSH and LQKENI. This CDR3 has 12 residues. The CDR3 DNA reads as TGTGCCAGCTCACCGGAGAATCAAGGCTACACCTTC. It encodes CASSPENQGYTF. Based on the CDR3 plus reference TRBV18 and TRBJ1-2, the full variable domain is NAGVMQNPRHLVRRRGQEARLRCSPMKGHSHVYWYRQLPEEGLKFMVYLQKENIIDESGMPKERFSAEFPKEGPSILRIQQVVRGDSAAYFCASSPENQGYTFGSGTRLTVV.

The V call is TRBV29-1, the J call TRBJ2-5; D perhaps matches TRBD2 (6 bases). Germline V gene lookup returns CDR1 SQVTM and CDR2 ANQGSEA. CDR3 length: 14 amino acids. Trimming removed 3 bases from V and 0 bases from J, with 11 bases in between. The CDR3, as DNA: TGCAGCGTTGATCCTGGGGGGTACCAAGAGACCCAGTACTTC. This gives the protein CSVDPGGYQETQYF.

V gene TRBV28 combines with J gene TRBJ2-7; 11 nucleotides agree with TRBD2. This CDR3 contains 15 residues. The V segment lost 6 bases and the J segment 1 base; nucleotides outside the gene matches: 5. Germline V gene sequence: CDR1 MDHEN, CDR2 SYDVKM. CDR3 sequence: CASSLSGRASYEQYF. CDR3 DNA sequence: TGTGCCAGCAGCCTTAGCGGGAGGGCGTCCTACGAGCAGTACTTC.

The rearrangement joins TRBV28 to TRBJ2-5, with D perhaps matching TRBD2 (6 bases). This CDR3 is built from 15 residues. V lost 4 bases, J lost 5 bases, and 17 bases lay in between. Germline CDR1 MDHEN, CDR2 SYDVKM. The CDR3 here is CASSSPPRGSETQYF. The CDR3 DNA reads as TGTGCCAGCAGTTCCCCCCCCCGGGGGAGTGAGACCCAGTACTTC. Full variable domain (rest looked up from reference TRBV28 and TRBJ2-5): DVKVTQSSRYLVKRTGEKVFLECVQDMDHENMFWYRQDPGLGLRLIYFSYDVKMKEKGDIPEGYSVSREKKERFSLILESASTNQTSMYLCASSSPPRGSETQYFGPGTRLLVL.

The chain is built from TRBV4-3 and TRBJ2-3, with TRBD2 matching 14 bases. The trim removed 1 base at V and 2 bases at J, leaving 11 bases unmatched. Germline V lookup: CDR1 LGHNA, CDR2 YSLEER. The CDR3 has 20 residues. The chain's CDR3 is CASSQVSGTSGGYHTDTQYF. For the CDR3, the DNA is TGCGCCAGCAGCCAAGTATCCGGGACTAGCGGGGGTTACCACACAGATACGCAGTATTTT.

CDR3 residues: CASSQAGAHSYEQYF. The CDR3 region has the DNA TGCGCCAGCAGCCAAGCAGGGGCGCATTCCTACGAGCAGTACTTC. This rearrangement joins TRBV4-1 to TRBJ2-7; possible D gene TRBD1, 6 bases. The V end was cut by 1 base, the J end by 1 base, with 11 bases between. This CDR3 is built from 15 residues. Germline CDR1 and CDR2: MGHRA and YSYEKL.

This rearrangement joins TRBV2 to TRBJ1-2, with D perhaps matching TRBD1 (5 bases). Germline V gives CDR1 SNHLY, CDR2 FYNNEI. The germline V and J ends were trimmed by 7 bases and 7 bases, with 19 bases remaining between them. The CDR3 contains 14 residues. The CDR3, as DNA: TGTGCCAGCACCCCCCCCAGCAGGGCATTTGGCTACACCTTC. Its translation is CASTPPSRAFGYTF. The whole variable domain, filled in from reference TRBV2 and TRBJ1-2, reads EPEVTQTPSHQVTQMGQEVILRCVPISNHLYFYWYRQILGQKVEFLVSFYNNEISEKSEIFDDQFSVERPDGSNFTLKIRSTKLEDSAMYFCASTPPSRAFGYTFGSGTRLTVV.

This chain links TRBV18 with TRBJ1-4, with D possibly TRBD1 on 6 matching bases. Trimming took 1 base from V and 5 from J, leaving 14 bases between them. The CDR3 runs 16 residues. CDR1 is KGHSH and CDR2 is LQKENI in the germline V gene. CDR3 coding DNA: TGTGCCAGCTCACCACAACCCGGGACATTGAATGAAAAACTGTTTTTT. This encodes CASSPQPGTLNEKLFF.

The CDR3 DNA reads TGTGCCAGCAGTGCCGGGACAGTCACAGATACGCAGTATTTT. As protein: CASSAGTVTDTQYF. The chain carries TRBV27 and TRBJ2-3; 7 nucleotides align to TRBD1. This CDR3 has 14 residues. Trimming took 5 bases from V and 2 from J; bases not matched to a gene: 4. From germline, CDR1 is MNHEY and CDR2 SMNVEV (reference sequence).

The CDR3 sequence is CASSLGGNHEQYF. The DNA for the CDR3 is TGTGCCAGCAGCTTAGGCGGGAACCACGAGCAGTACTTC. The J gene is TRBJ2-7, the V gene TRBV11-2, with D possibly TRBD2 on 6 matching bases. Trimming removed 1 base from V and 5 bases from J, with 9 bases in between. The germline gives CDR1 SGHAT, CDR2 FQNNGV. The CDR3 contains 13 residues. Looking up the rest from reference TRBV11-2 and TRBJ2-7 gives the full variable domain: EAGVAQSPRYKIIEKRQSVAFWCNPISGHATLYWYQQILGQGPKLLIQFQNNGVVDDSQLPKDRFSAERLKGVDSTLKIQPAKLEDSAVYLCASSLGGNHEQYFGPGTRLTVT.